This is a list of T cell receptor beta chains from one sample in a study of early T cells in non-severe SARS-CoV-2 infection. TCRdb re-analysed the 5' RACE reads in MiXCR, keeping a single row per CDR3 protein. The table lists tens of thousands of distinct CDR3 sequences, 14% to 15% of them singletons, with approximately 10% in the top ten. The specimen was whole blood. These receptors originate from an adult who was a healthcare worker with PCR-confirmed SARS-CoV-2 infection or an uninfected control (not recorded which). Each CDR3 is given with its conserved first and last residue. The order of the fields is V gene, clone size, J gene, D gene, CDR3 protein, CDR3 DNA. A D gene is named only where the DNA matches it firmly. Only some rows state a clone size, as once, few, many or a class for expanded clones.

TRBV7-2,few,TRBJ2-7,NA,CASSPRSGYKAEQYF,TGTGCCAGCAGCCCCCGGTCGGGGTACAAGGCCGAGCAGTACTTC
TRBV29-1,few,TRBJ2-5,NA,CSVGGGTQYF,TGCAGCGTTGGGGGCGGGACCCAGTACTTC
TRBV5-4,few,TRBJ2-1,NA,CASSLSQSSYNEQFF,TGTGCCAGCAGCTTGTCACAGAGCTCCTACAATGAGCAGTTCTTC
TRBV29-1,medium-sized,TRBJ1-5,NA,CSVEFGEGQPQHF,TGCAGCGTTGAATTTGGGGAGGGGCAGCCCCAGCATTTT
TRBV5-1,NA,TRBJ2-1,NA,CASSFPGRNEQFF,TGCGCCAGCAGCTTTCCCGGGCGAAATGAGCAGTTCTTC
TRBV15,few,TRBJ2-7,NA,CATSREGVSYEQYF,TGTGCCACCAGCAGAGAGGGAGTCTCCTACGAGCAGTACTTC
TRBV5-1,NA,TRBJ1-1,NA,CASSSTPDSLMDTEAFF,TGCGCCAGCAGCTCCACCCCCGACAGTTTAATGGACACTGAAGCTTTCTTT
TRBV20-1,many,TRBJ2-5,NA,CSASETGMETQYF,TGCAGTGCTTCAGAAACGGGGATGGAGACCCAGTACTTC
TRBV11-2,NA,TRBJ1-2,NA,CASSSPGGGYTF,TGTGCCAGCAGCTCGCCAGGAGGCGGCTACACCTTC
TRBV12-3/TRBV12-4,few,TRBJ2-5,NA,CASSLVGVKETQYF,TGTGCCAGCAGTTTAGTGGGGGTAAAAGAGACCCAGTACTTC
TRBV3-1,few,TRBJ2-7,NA,CASSDTPDREQYF,TGTGCCAGCAGCGACACACCCGACAGGGAGCAGTACTTC
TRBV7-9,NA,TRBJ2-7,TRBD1,CASSTGAGGNYEQYF,TGTGCCAGCAGCACCGGGGCAGGGGGTAACTACGAGCAGTACTTC
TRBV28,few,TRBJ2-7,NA,CASSHPREQYF,TGTGCCAGCAGCCACCCTAGGGAGCAGTACTTC
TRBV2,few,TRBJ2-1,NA,CASHPGEYNEQFF,TGTGCCAGCCACCCAGGGGAATACAATGAGCAGTTCTTC
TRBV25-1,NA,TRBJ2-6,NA,CASNEGRPTSGANVLTF,TGTGCCAGCAACGAGGGCCGTCCGACATCTGGGGCCAACGTCCTGACTTTC
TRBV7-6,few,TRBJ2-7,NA,CASSLAPAYEQYF,TGTGCCAGCAGCTTAGCGCCCGCCTACGAGCAGTACTTC
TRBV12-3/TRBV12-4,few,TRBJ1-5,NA,CASSSPSQPQHF,TGTGCCAGCAGCAGCCCGAGTCAGCCCCAGCATTTT
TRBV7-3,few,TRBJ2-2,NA,CASSLTLSGELFF,TGTGCCAGCAGCTTAACACTATCCGGGGAGCTGTTTTTT
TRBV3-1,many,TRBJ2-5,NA,CASSQDIRIWFF,TGTGCCAGCAGCCAAGATATAAGGATATGGTTCTTC
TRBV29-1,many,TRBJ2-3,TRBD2,CSATSEYTQYF,TGCAGCGCGACTAGCGAGTATACGCAGTATTTT
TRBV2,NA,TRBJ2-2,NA,CASTPGTGSLYTGELFF,TGTGCCAGCACTCCTGGCACAGGCAGCTTGTACACCGGGGAGCTGTTTTTT
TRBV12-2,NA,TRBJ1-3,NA,CASRFSGGNTIYF,TGTGCAAGTCGCTTCTCGGGTGGAAACACCATATATTTT
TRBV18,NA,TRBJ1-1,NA,CASKGGGGNTEAFF,TGTGCCAGCAAGGGAGGAGGCGGGAACACTGAAGCTTTCTTT
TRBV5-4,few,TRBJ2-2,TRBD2,CASSLVGLAANTGELFF,TGTGCCAGCAGCTTGGTTGGCCTAGCGGCGAACACCGGGGAGCTGTTTTTT
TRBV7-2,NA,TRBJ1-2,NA,CASSLEAGREGYTF,TGTGCCAGCAGCTTAGAAGCGGGGCGCGAGGGCTACACCTTC
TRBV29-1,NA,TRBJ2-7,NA,CSVRAGDLYEQYF,TGCAGCGTTCGGGCAGGGGATTTGTACGAGCAGTACTTC
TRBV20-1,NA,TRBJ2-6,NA,CSARASSGANVLTF,TGCAGTGCTAGGGCCAGCTCTGGGGCCAACGTCCTGACTTTC
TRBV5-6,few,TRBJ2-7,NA,CASTIRTAYYEQYF,TGTGCCAGCACCATAAGGACCGCTTATTACGAGCAGTACTTC
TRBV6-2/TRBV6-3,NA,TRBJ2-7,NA,CASGDSSYEQYF,TGTGCCAGTGGGGATAGCTCCTACGAGCAGTACTTC
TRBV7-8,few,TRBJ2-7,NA,CASSRGEYEQYF,TGTGCCAGCAGCCGCGGGGAATACGAGCAGTACTTC
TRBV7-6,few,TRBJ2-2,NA,CASSLNGELFF,TGTGCCAGCAGCTTAAACGGGGAGCTGTTTTTT
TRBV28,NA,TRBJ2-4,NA,CASSSPGQGSAKNIQYF,TGTGCCAGCAGTTCCCCCGGGCAGGGGTCGGCCAAAAACATTCAGTACTTC
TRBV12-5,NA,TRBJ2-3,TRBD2,CASGPISGGFTDTQYF,TGTGCTAGTGGTCCCATTAGCGGGGGGTTCACAGATACGCAGTATTTT
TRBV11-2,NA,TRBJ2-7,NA,CASSLDGVSLALYEQYF,TGTGCCAGCAGCTTAGATGGCGTCTCTTTAGCCCTGTACGAGCAGTACTTC
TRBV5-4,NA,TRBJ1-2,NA,CASSADSLYGYTF,TGTGCCAGCAGCGCCGACAGCCTCTATGGCTACACCTTC
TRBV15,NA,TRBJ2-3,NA,CATENRITDTQYF,TGTGCCACCGAGAACAGAATTACAGATACGCAGTATTTT
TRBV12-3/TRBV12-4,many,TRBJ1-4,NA,CASRPAVTNEKLFF,TGTGCCAGCAGACCCGCAGTCACTAATGAAAAACTGTTTTTT
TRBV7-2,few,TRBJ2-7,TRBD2,CASSGTSGGVYPYEQYF,TGTGCCAGCAGCGGGACTAGCGGGGGGGTCTACCCCTACGAGCAGTACTTC
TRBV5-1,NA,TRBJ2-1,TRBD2,CASSLEERGGDEQFF,TGCGCCAGCAGCTTGGAAGAGCGCGGGGGGGATGAGCAGTTCTTC
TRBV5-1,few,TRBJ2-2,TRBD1,CASSVTGGITGELFF,TGCGCCAGCAGCGTGACAGGGGGAATCACCGGGGAGCTGTTTTTT
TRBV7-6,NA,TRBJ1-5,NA,CASSQGPGGGNQPQHF,TGTGCCAGCAGCCAAGGGCCCGGGGGCGGCAATCAGCCCCAGCATTTT
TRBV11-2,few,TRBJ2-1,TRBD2,CASSLMAGGREQFF,TGTGCCAGCAGCTTAATGGCGGGGGGACGTGAGCAGTTCTTC
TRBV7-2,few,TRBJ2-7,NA,CASSLVAGQAHEQYF,TGTGCCAGCAGCTTAGTGGCGGGCCAAGCCCACGAGCAGTACTTC
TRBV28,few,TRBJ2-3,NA,CASLELSTDTQYF,TGTGCCAGCTTAGAATTGTCCACAGATACGCAGTATTTT
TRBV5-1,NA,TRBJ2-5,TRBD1,CASSLAPSTGGQETQYF,TGCGCCAGCAGCTTGGCCCCTTCGACAGGGGGCCAAGAGACCCAGTACTTC
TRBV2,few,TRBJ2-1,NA,CASRNQLGGEQFF,TGTGCCAGCAGAAATCAACTCGGTGGGGAGCAGTTCTTC
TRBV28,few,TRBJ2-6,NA,CASSLDSLSGANVLTF,TGTGCCAGCAGTTTGGATAGCCTCTCTGGGGCCAACGTCCTGACTTTC
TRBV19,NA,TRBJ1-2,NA,CASSMGGDYGYTF,TGTGCCAGTTCGATGGGGGGCGACTATGGCTACACCTTC
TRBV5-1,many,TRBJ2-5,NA,CASSLEAGVETQYF,TGCGCCAGCAGCTTGGAGGCAGGGGTAGAGACCCAGTACTTC
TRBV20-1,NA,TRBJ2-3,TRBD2,CSAGSGGVYTDTQYF,TGCAGTGCTGGTAGCGGGGGGGTATACACAGATACGCAGTATTTT
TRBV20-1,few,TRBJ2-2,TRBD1,CSARDLPGQGDHGELFF,TGCAGTGCTAGAGATCTGCCGGGACAGGGGGATCACGGGGAGCTGTTTTTT
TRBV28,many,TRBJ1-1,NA,CASSQQWGGAFF,TGTGCCAGCAGTCAACAATGGGGAGGCGCTTTCTTT